These T cell receptor beta chains were read from a single sample in a study of blood T cell repertoires in COVID-19. Method: immunoSEQ multiplex PCR; TCRdb's copy keeps in-frame clones and lacks some. The data contain 200,000 to 250,000 clones, roughly 88% of them singletons. The sample consisted of peripheral blood. The origin of the receptors is a man between 18 and 29 years old with active or convalescent COVID-19. Both conserved end residues are part of each CDR3. A D gene is named only where the DNA matches it firmly. Clone size is given for some rows only: seen once, a few or many times, or a class if the clone is expanded.

clone_size j_call v_call d_call cdr3_nt cdr3_aa
NA TRBJ1-5 TRBV15 NA TGTGCCACCAGCAGAGCCCCGAGTAGCAATCAGCCCCAGCATTTT CATSRAPSSNQPQHF
NA TRBJ1-5 TRBV27 TRBD1 TGTGCCAGCCGGACAGGGGATAGCAATCAGCCCCAGCATTTT CASRTGDSNQPQHF
NA TRBJ1-2 TRBV27 TRBD1 TGTGCCAGCAGTTCGGGACAGGTTCCCTATGGCTACACCTTC CASSSGQVPYGYTF
NA TRBJ2-7 TRBV27 TRBD2 TGTGCCAGCAGTTTTAGGGGAGGGCTTTCCAACGAGCAGTACTTC CASSFRGGLSNEQYF
few TRBJ2-7 TRBV6-1 TRBD1 TGTGCCAGCAGTGAAGCGCCAGGGGGCTACGAGCAGTACTTC CASSEAPGGYEQYF
NA TRBJ2-5 TRBV5-1 TRBD1 TGCGCCAGCACCCCCCTAGGACAGGGTCAAGAGACCCAGTACTTC CASTPLGQGQETQYF
NA TRBJ1-2 TRBV19 TRBD1 TGTGCCAGTAGTCCAACGGGACAGGGGGCGCTATATGGCTACACCTTC CASSPTGQGALYGYTF
NA TRBJ1-1 TRBV7-9 NA TGTGCCAGCAGCATCCCCACTCAGGGCGAAGCTTTCTTT CASSIPTQGEAFF
NA TRBJ1-1 TRBV5-8 TRBD1 TGTGCCAGCAGCGACAGGGGGCGAGTAGCCACTGAAGCTTTCTTT CASSDRGRVATEAFF
NA TRBJ2-2 TRBV11-3 NA TGTGCCAGCAGCTTAGGGGGCGCCGGGGAGCTGTTTTTT CASSLGGAGELFF
NA TRBJ2-2 TRBV27 NA TGTGCCAGCAGCCTAAACCCCTCGGTTGGCACCGGGGAGCTGTTTTTT CASSLNPSVGTGELFF
NA TRBJ2-1 TRBV5-4 NA TGTGCCAGCAGCTTGAGGAACAGGCATGAGCAGTTCTTC CASSLRNRHEQFF
NA TRBJ2-5 TRBV30 NA TGTGCCTGGAGTGTCCCCGGCAGGGCTATTGCGGAGACCCAGTACTTC CAWSVPGRAIAETQYF
NA TRBJ1-5 TRBV10-3 NA TGTGCCATCAGTGACCAGGGTCAGCCCCAGCATTTT CAISDQGQPQHF
NA TRBJ2-3 TRBV7-8 TRBD2 TGTGCCAGCAGCCCTGTCGCGGGAGGGCGCACAGATACGCAGTATTTT CASSPVAGGRTDTQYF
NA TRBJ2-3 TRBV4-2 TRBD1 TGTGCCAGCAGCCACGGGGATGGGACAGCAATTCGGGATACGCAGTATTTT CASSHGDGTAIRDTQYF
NA TRBJ2-1 TRBV7-9 NA TGTGCCAGCAGCCTCCCAACGCCTACGATCGCGGGTGAGCAGTTCTTC CASSLPTPTIAGEQFF
NA TRBJ2-1 TRBV11-2 NA TGTGCCAGCAGCCGGGCGTGGGGCGACAACAATGAGCAGTTCTTC CASSRAWGDNNEQFF
once TRBJ2-7 TRBV18 NA TGTGCCAGCTCAAAAGACAGAGCCTACGAGCAGTACTTC CASSKDRAYEQYF
NA TRBJ2-3 TRBV6-5 NA TGTGCCAGCTCTAGACCTGGAGATACGCAGTATTTT CASSRPGDTQYF
few TRBJ1-1 TRBV28 NA TGTGCCAGCAGTTTAGTTGGGGGGGAAGCTTTCTTT CASSLVGGEAFF
NA TRBJ2-3 TRBV24-1 NA TGTGCCACCAGGGGACAACAGGGATCCGGAGATACGCAGTATTTT CATRGQQGSGDTQYF
NA TRBJ1-2 TRBV2 TRBD1 TGTGCCAGCAGGGAGACAGGGGTCGACTATGGCTACACCTTC CASRETGVDYGYTF
NA TRBJ2-5 TRBV3-1/TRBV3-2 TRBD2 TGTGCCAGCAGCCCCCGCGGGGCGCGGGAGGGCCGCGGGACCCAGTACTTC CASSPRGAREGRGTQYF
NA TRBJ1-5 TRBV6-5 NA TGTGCCAGCAGTTACTCCCGGGTCAATCAGCCCCAGCATTTT CASSYSRVNQPQHF
NA TRBJ2-5 TRBV28 NA TGTGCCAGCAACCAAGGTGGGGCAACGGAGACCCAGTACTTC CASNQGGATETQYF
NA TRBJ1-1 TRBV11-2 TRBD1 TGTGCCAGCCTACGGGACAGGGTGGCTTTCTTT CASLRDRVAFF
NA TRBJ2-1 TRBV5-1 NA TGCGCCAGCAGCACATCCAACGAGCAGTTCTTC CASSTSNEQFF
NA TRBJ2-7 TRBV10-1 NA TGCGCCAGCAGTGCGGCAGGAATGGACTACGAGCAGTACTTC CASSAAGMDYEQYF
NA TRBJ2-1 TRBV7-8 NA TGTGCCAGCAGCTTAGCGCGGAGAAATGAGCAGTTCTTC CASSLARRNEQFF
few TRBJ2-1 TRBV3-1/TRBV3-2 TRBD2 TGTGCCAGCAGCCAGGCCGTGCTAGCGGGAGACAATGAGCAGTTCTTC CASSQAVLAGDNEQFF